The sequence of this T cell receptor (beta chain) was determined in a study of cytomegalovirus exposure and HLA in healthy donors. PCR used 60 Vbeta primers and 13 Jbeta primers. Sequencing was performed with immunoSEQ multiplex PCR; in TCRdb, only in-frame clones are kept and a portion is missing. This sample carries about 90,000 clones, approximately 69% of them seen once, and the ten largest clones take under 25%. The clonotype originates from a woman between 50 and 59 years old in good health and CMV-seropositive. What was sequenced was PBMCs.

CDR3 in amino acids: CASSLQGHPTDTQYF. In nucleotides, the CDR3 is TGTGCCAGCAGCTTACAGGGGCACCCCACAGATACGCAGTATTTT. The chain recombines TRBV7-3 with TRBJ2-3, with D possibly matching TRBD1 (6 bases). The CDR3 covers 15 residues. Deletions cut 2 bases from V and 2 bases from J, with 11 bases between. CDR1 and CDR2 from the germline V gene are SGHTA and FQGTGA. The complete variable domain, with remaining parts taken from reference TRBV7-3 and TRBJ2-3, reads GAGVSQTPSNKVTEKGKYVELRCDPISGHTALYWYRQSLGQGPEFLIYFQGTGAADDSGLPNDRFFAVRPEGSVSTLKIQRTERGDSAVYLCASSLQGHPTDTQYFGPGTRLTVL.